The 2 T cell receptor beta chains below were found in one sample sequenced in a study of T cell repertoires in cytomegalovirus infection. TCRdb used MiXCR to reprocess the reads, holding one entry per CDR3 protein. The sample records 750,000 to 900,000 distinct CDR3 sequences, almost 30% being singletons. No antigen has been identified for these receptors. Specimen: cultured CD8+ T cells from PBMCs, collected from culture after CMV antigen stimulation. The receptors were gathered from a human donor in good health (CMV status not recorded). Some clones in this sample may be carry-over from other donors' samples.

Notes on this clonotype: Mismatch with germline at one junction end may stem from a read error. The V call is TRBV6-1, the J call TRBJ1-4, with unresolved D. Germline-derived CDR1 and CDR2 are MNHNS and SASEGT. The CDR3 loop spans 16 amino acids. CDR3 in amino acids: CAGSPAAEGPNEKLFF. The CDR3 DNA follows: TGTGCCGGCAGTCCAGCGGCCGAAGGCCCTAATGAAAAACTGTTTTTT.

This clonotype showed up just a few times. The CDR3 nucleotides are TGTGCCAGTAGCCCGGGACATCCCCAGGAGCAGTACGTC. It yields the protein CASSPGHPQEQYV. The chain recombines TRBV19 with TRBJ2-7; TRBD1 might be the D (6 bases). The CDR3 contains 13 residues. The V gene lost 6 bases and the J gene lost 7 bases, with 16 bases spanning the gap. Germline V gene data show CDR1 as LNHDA and CDR2 as SQIVND (reference sequence).